The 2 T cell receptor beta chains below all came from one sample that was sequenced in a study of CD8 T cells in ankylosing spondylitis. TCRdb used MiXCR to reprocess the 5' RACE reads, holding one entry per CDR3 protein. The sample yields about 100,000 distinct CDR3 sequences, nearly 25% seen once. Sequencing was carried out using synovial fluid, either unsorted or a sorted T cell fraction (not recorded which). Receptor source: a male donor with ankylosing spondylitis.

This clonotype was seen a handful of times. This chain connects TRBV20-1 to TRBJ2-7, with 9 bases that match TRBD1. The CDR3 loop spans 14 amino acids. In germline, CDR1 is DFQATT, CDR2 SNEGSKA (reference sequence). The V gene end was trimmed by 5 bases and the J gene end by 5 bases; junction bases not matched to a gene: 10. CDR3 region: CSALQGQGGDEQYF. The CDR3 DNA is TGCAGTGCTCTCCAGGGACAGGGTGGCGACGAGCAGTACTTC.

This clonotype showed up just a few times. The rearrangement links TRBV11-2 to TRBJ2-5; the D gene is possibly TRBD2 (7 bases). The V and J ends lost 5 bases and 4 bases respectively, with 14 bases between them. The CDR3 is 14 amino acids. Looked up from germline, CDR1 is SGHAT and CDR2 is FQNNGV. CDR3 sequence: CASSAMGGRETQYF. For the CDR3, the DNA is TGTGCCAGCAGCGCGATGGGGGGGCGAGAGACCCAGTACTTC.